The 17 T cell receptor beta chains reported below all come from one sample, sequenced in a study of cytomegalovirus exposure and HLA in healthy donors. The study ran its PCR with 60 Vbeta and 13 Jbeta primers. The data were produced by immunoSEQ multiplex PCR, yet TCRdb's version contains in-frame clones alone and is incomplete. The sample holds 110,000 to 150,000 clones, 70% to 80% seen once. Sequencing used PBMCs. The receptors stem from a woman in her forties or fifties in good health and CMV-seronegative.

The V and J genes are TRBV9 and TRBJ2-5; TRBD1 agrees at 8 bases. The V and J ends lost 2 bases and 7 bases, in that order; junction bases with no gene match: 10. CDR1 and CDR2 (germline): SGDLS, YYNGEE. This CDR3 region has 15 residues. This CDR3 is CASSVGTGAGGTQYF. As DNA, the CDR3 is TGTGCCAGCAGCGTTGGGACAGGAGCCGGGGGGACCCAGTACTTC.

The V and J genes are TRBV6-8 and TRBJ2-2; 14 bases fit TRBD2. Per germline, CDR1 MNHGY and CDR2 SAAAGT. The CDR3 consists of 23 residues. V dropped 7 bases and J dropped 3; count of bases not matched to a gene: 25. The CDR3 loop reads CASTYGSGWDSTSGGADTGELFF. CDR3 bases: TGTGCCAGCACCTATGGCTCGGGATGGGATTCGACTAGCGGGGGGGCGGACACCGGGGAGCTGTTTTTT.

This clone was found once. This chain joins TRBV29-1 and TRBJ2-1; perhaps TRBD1 as D (5 bases). This CDR3 contains 14 residues. Trimming cost V 0 bases and J 13 bases, with 19 bases left between them. CDR1 and CDR2 from the germline V gene are SQVTM and ANQGSEA. The CDR3 coding sequence is TGCAGCGTTGAAGACAGAGGTGGGGCGCTTCCCCAGTTCTTC. Translating gives CSVEDRGGALPQFF.

This sequence joins TRBV19 and TRBJ1-2; D is perhaps TRBD1 (6 bases). The germline V gene encodes CDR1 LNHDA and CDR2 SQIVND (reference sequence). V was trimmed by 7 bases and J by 3 bases, leaving 18 bases between them. This CDR3 is built from 15 residues. The CDR3 sequence: CASTPTGQLDYGYTF. The CDR3 DNA reads as TGTGCCAGTACCCCTACCGGACAGTTAGACTATGGCTACACCTTC.

The chain recombines TRBV18 with TRBJ1-1; a weak D match, TRBD1 (5 bases). The CDR3 contains 13 residues. Germline assignment: CDR1 KGHSH and CDR2 LQKENI. V was trimmed by 3 bases and J by 5 bases, leaving 10 bases between them. CDR3 sequence (DNA): TGTGCCAGCTCACCCTCAGGGAGGACTGAAGCTTTCTTT. It specifies CASSPSGRTEAFF.

This chain joins TRBV23-1 and TRBJ2-7; maybe TRBD2 (6 bases). TRBV23-1 is designated an ORF whose function remains uncertain. Trimming removed 6 bases from V and 6 bases from J, with 27 bases in between. This CDR3 has 17 residues. CDR3 nucleotide sequence: TGCGCCAGCAGAGAGCCCAAAACCGGGCCGGTGGAGGGCGAGCAGTACTTC. It codes for CASREPKTGPVEGEQYF.

This clone was seen just once. The chain has TRBV14 and TRBJ2-1, with D unclear. Per the germline V gene, CDR1 is SGHDN and CDR2 is FVKESK. The CDR3 has 12 amino acids. V was shortened by 3 bases and J by 6 bases, with 6 bases between the two germline ends. The CDR3 protein is CASSHYSNEQFF. CDR3 coding DNA: TGTGCCAGCAGCCACTACAGCAATGAGCAGTTCTTC. Combining the CDR3 with reference TRBV14 and TRBJ2-1 gives the whole variable domain EAGVTQFPSHSVIEKGQTVTLRCDPISGHDNLYWYRRVMGKEIKFLLHFVKESKQDESGMPNNRFLAERTGGTYSTLKVQPAELEDSGVYFCASSHYSNEQFFGPGTRLTVL.

The V and J genes are TRBV11-1 and TRBJ2-7; TRBD1 matches at 10 bases. The CDR3 has 15 residues. Unmatched junction bases numbered 4, after V lost 5 bases and J lost 0 bases. Germline V gives CDR1 SGHAT, CDR2 FQDESV (reference sequence). The CDR3 is CASSGRDRGSYEQYF. For the CDR3, the DNA is TGTGCCAGCAGCGGGCGGGACAGGGGCTCCTACGAGCAGTACTTC.

The chain is built from TRBV10-3 and TRBJ2-7, with D perhaps TRBD1 (6 bases). The CDR3 length is 14 residues. Deletions cut 4 bases from V and 0 bases from J, with 10 bases between. The V gene's germline CDR1 is ENHRY and CDR2 SYGVKD. The CDR3 sequence is CAISGQGGSYEQYF. CDR3 nucleotide sequence: TGTGCCATCAGTGGTCAAGGGGGCTCCTACGAGCAGTACTTC.

J is TRBJ2-1 and V is TRBV7-9; D possibly corresponds to TRBD1 (6 bases). With 0 bases removed from V and 0 bases from J, the gap between germline ends came to 12 bases. The CDR3 is 17 residues long. Germline V CDR1 and CDR2: SEHNR, FQNEAQ (reference sequence). Here the CDR3 reads CASSLAYRASSYNEQFF. In DNA, the CDR3 is TGTGCCAGCAGCTTAGCCTACAGGGCAAGCTCCTACAATGAGCAGTTCTTC.

This clone has more than one count but fewer than ten. The chain is built from TRBV5-4 and TRBJ2-2, with TRBD2 matching over 13 bases. The V gene's germline CDR1 is SGHNT and CDR2 YYREEE (reference sequence). The CDR3 spans 15 residues. J gave up 7 bases and V 5 bases, and 5 bases lay outside the gene matches. The CDR3 protein is CASRLAGGLIGELFF. The CDR3 DNA follows: TGTGCCAGCAGACTAGCGGGGGGGCTGATCGGGGAGCTGTTTTTT.

A few counts support this clone. The junction does not match germline at one end; this may be a read error. The chain has TRBV27 and TRBJ2-5; 9 bases agree with TRBD1. The J call is doubtful: the DNA matches TRBJ2-7 better. Germline loops: CDR1 MNHEY, CDR2 SMNVEV (reference sequence). The CDR3 has 17 amino acids. The CDR3 bases are TGTGCCAGCAGTCGGGTGGTAGGGACAGGGTCCTCCCACGAGCAGTACTTC. It codes for CASSRVVGTGSSHEQYF.

This clone was detected only a few times. The V gene is TRBV2, the J gene TRBJ1-2; a weak D match, TRBD1 (6 bases). The CDR3 covers 14 residues. CDR1 is SNHLY and CDR2 is FYNNEI in the germline V gene. V was clipped by 6 bases and J by 2 bases, with 13 bases between them. DNA of the CDR3: TGTGCCAGCAGACGCTCCGGGACAAACTATGGCTACACCTTC. Translating it yields CASRRSGTNYGYTF.

This clone has more than one count but fewer than ten. The chain is built from TRBV7-2 and TRBJ2-5; D unclear. The germline V and J ends were trimmed by 2 bases and 2 bases, with 12 bases remaining between them. The germline V gene encodes CDR1 SGHTA and CDR2 FQGNSA. This CDR3 contains 15 residues. CDR3: CASSLSSLTQETQYF. The CDR3 nucleotides read TGTGCCAGCAGCTTATCGTCCCTCACACAAGAGACCCAGTACTTC.

This clone was detected a few times. This rearrangement joins TRBV2 to TRBJ1-4; 8 nucleotides match TRBD1. Germline V gives CDR1 SNHLY, CDR2 FYNNEI. With V trimmed by 6 bases and J by 5 bases, 5 bases remained unmatched. The CDR3 length is 14 residues. The CDR3 is CASRVDRVNEKLFF. The CDR3, as DNA: TGTGCCAGCAGGGTGGACAGGGTGAATGAAAAACTGTTTTTT. Variable domain in full (rest from reference TRBV2 and TRBJ1-4): EPEVTQTPSHQVTQMGQEVILRCVPISNHLYFYWYRQILGQKVEFLVSFYNNEISEKSEIFDDQFSVERPDGSNFTLKIRSTKLEDSAMYFCASRVDRVNEKLFFGSGTQLSVL.

This clone was observed a few times. The chain joins TRBV11-2 to TRBJ2-1; 8 bases line up with TRBD1. The junction had 2 bases not matched to a gene; V was cut back by 5 bases and J by 2 bases. The CDR3 consists of 14 residues. Germline loops: CDR1 SGHAT, CDR2 FQNNGV. The CDR3 DNA is TGTGCCAGCAGCCCGGACAGGGCCTACAATGAGCAGTTCTTC. Translated, it gives CASSPDRAYNEQFF.

The genes are TRBV6-1 and TRBJ2-1; no reliable D call. CDR3 size: 14 residues. The V end was cut by 2 bases, the J end by 7 bases, with 12 bases between. Germline V gives CDR1 MNHNS, CDR2 SASEGT. The CDR3 DNA reads TGTGCCAGCAGTGAAAGCGCTGTGGGTAATGAGCAGTTCTTC. It translates to CASSESAVGNEQFF.